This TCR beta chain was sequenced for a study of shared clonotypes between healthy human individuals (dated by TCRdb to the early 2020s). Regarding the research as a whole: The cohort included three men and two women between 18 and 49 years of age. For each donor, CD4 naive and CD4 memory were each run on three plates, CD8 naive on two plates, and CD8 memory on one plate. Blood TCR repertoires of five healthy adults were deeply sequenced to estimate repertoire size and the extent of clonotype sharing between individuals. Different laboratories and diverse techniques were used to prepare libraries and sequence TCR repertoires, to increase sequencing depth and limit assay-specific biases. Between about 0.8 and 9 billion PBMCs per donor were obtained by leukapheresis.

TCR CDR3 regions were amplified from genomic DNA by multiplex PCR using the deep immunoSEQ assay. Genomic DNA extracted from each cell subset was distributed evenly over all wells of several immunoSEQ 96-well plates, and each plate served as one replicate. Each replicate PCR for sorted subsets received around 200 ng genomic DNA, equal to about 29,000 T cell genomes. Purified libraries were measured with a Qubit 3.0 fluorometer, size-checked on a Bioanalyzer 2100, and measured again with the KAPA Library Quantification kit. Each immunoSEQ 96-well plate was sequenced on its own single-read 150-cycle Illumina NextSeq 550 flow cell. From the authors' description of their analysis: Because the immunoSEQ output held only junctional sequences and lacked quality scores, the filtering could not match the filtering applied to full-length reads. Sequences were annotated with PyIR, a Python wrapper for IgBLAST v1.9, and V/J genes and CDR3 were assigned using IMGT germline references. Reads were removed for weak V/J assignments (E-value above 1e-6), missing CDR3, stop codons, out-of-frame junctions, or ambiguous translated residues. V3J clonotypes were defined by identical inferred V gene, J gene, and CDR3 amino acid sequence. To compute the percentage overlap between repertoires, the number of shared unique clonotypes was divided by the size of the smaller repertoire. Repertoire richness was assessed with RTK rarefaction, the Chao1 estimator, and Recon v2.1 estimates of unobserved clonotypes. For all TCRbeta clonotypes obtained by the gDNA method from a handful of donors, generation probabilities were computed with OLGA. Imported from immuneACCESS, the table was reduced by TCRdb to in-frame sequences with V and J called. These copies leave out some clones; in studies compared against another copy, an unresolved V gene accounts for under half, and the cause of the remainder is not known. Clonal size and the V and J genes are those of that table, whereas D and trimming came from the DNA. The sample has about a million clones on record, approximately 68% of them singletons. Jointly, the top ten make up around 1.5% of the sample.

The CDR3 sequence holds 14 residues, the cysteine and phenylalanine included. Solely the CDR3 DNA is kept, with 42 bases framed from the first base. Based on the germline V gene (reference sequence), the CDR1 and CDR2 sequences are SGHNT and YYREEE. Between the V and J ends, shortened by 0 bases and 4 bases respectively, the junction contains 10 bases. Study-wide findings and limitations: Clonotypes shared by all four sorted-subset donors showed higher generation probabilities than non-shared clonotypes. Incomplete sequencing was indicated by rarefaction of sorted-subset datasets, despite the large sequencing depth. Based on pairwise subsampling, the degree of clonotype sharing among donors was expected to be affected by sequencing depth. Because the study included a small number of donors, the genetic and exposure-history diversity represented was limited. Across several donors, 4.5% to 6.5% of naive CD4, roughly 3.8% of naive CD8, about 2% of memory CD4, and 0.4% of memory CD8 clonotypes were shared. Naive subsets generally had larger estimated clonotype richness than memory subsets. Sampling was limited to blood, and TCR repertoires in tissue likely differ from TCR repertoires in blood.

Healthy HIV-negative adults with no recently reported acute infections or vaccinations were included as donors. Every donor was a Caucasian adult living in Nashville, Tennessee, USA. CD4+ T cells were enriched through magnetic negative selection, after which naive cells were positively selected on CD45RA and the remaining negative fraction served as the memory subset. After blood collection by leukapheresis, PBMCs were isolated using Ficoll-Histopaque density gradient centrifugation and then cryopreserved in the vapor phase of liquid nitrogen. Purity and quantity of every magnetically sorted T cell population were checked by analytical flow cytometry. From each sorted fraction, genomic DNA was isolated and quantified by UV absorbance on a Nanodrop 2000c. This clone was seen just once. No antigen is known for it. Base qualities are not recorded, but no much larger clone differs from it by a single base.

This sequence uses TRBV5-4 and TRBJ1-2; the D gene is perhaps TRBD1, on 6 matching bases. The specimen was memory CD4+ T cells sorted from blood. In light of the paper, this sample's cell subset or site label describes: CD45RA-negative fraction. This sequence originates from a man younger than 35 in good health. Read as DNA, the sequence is TGTGCCAGCAGCTTGGCAGGGGAGCGCTATGGCTACACCTTC. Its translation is CASSLAGERYGYTF. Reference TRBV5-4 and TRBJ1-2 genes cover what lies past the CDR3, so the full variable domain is ETGVTQSPTHLIKTRGQQVTLRCSSQSGHNTVSWYQQALGQGPQFIFQYYREEENGRGNFPPRFSGLQFPNYSSELNVNALELDDSALYLCASSLAGERYGYTFGSGTRLTVV.